Shown below are 18 T cell receptor beta chains from a single sample sequenced in a study of read filtering for tumor transcriptome and immune sequencing (TCRdb year 2020). Reads for this sample came from an Illumina HiSeq 4000. Starting from 350 to 500 ng RNA, TCR libraries were constructed with the Immunoverse kit using molecular barcoded adaptors that cover the alpha/delta and beta/gamma chains. TCRdb handled the public reads itself, with Q25 trimming in fastp and clone calling in MiXCR, and kept productive beta chains. CDR3 protein duplicates are merged, each entry listing the most common genes and DNA. The sample table holds 39,000 or so distinct CDR3 sequences, of which 13% to 15% were seen once. The ten most abundant clones make up approximately 6.5% of the sample. The sequenced sample was a population of CD138-negative cells sorted from bone marrow. What the cell subset or site label conveys for this sample: bone marrow mononuclear cells depleted of CD138+ plasma/myeloma cells by negative magnetic selection. The source of these receptors is a donor over 35 with multiple myeloma.

This clonotype showed up just a few times. A read error may produce the germline difference seen at one junction end. V and J are TRBV20-1 and TRBJ1-5; no firm D call. From germline, CDR1 is DFQATT and CDR2 SNEGSKA (reference sequence). The CDR3 totals 15 residues. The CDR3 nucleotides read TGCAGTGCTAAAGTGGGTACCTTTAGCGATCAGCCCCAGCATTTT. This sequence encodes CSAKVGTFSDQPQHF.

This clonotype was observed many times. The genes are TRBV29-1 and TRBJ2-5; a possible D gene is TRBD1 (6 bases). CDR1 is SQVTM, CDR2 ANQGSEA, per germline. Trimming cost V 3 bases and J 4 bases, with 12 bases left between them. The CDR3 totals 13 residues. The CDR3 region has the DNA TGCAGCGTTGATCATACAGGGATAGAGACCCAGTACTTC. As protein: CSVDHTGIETQYF.

In this sample, this clonotype turned up many times. The germline gene is not matched at one end of the junction; a read error may be the cause. The V gene is TRBV6-6, the J gene TRBJ1-6; D gene ambiguous. CDR1 MNHNY and CDR2 SVGAGI come from the germline V gene (reference sequence). The CDR3 has 16 amino acids. CDR3 protein: CASGYSISGRGSPLHF. CDR3 DNA sequence: TGTGCCAGCGGTTACTCGATTTCAGGCCGCGGGTCACCCCTCCACTTT.

This clonotype was observed a handful of times. This likely reflects a read error, since a far larger clone is one base away. V is TRBV7-8 and J is TRBJ2-1; 12 bases align to TRBD1. Germline assignment: CDR1 SGHVS and CDR2 FQNEAQ. The V and J ends lost 7 bases and 8 bases, in that order; junction bases with no gene match: 6. The CDR3 runs to 14 residues. This chain's CDR3 is CASNRGTGGHEQFF. The CDR3 nucleotides are TGTGCCAGCAACCGAGGGACAGGGGGCCATGAGCAGTTCTTC.

This clonotype was seen at least ten times. The V and J genes are TRBV28 and TRBJ1-5; 8 positions match TRBD1. With 5 bases clipped from V and 7 bases from J, the junction kept 13 bases outside the gene matches. The CDR3 is made up of 16 amino acids. Germline CDR1 reads MDHEN; CDR2 reads SYDVKM. CDR3 coding DNA: TGTGCCAGCAGTCCCAACAACAGGGGGAAGGACCAGCCCCAGCATTTT. As protein: CASSPNNRGKDQPQHF.

This clonotype appeared many times. At one end the junction does not follow the germline gene, possibly because of a read error. The chain couples TRBV4-1 to TRBJ1-1; maybe TRBD1 (6 bases). This CDR3 spans 13 amino acids. In germline, CDR1 is MGHRA, CDR2 YSYEKL. The CDR3 spells CASSQTGNPEAFF. DNA for the CDR3: TGCGCCAGCAGCCAAACAGGGAACCCTGAAGCTTTCTTT.

Ten or more counts support this clonotype. This sequence joins TRBV6-2 or TRBV6-3 and TRBJ2-2, with no clear D. The V and J ends lost 6 bases and 2 bases respectively, with 7 bases between them. The CDR3 is 13 residues long. Germline-derived CDR1 and CDR2 are MNHEY and SVGEGT. The CDR3 nucleotides read TGTGCCAGCAGCAATACCAACACCGGGGAGCTGTTTTTT. Translation gives CASSNTNTGELFF.

Ten or more counts support this clonotype. The chain uses TRBV4-1 and TRBJ1-5; D remains unclear. Germline V gene data show CDR1 as MGHRA and CDR2 as YSYEKL. V was cut by 4 bases and J by 0 bases, with 16 bases left in between. The CDR3 runs 17 residues. The CDR3, as DNA: TGCGCCAGCAGCCCCGGAACATTTGGGGTTAGCAATCAGCCCCAGCATTTT. It codes for CASSPGTFGVSNQPQHF.

This clonotype was found many times. V usage is TRBV5-1 and J usage is TRBJ2-2; 7 positions agree with TRBD1. V was pared by 4 bases and J by 2 bases, with 5 bases of the junction left unmatched. Germline CDR1 SGHRS, CDR2 YFSETQ. There are 15 residues in the CDR3. As DNA, the CDR3 is TGCGCCAGCAGCCCTAGACAGGGTAACACCGGGGAGCTGTTTTTT. Its translation is CASSPRQGNTGELFF.

This clonotype was seen at least ten times. The chain has TRBV7-9 and TRBJ2-1; no reliable D call. Per the germline V gene, CDR1 is SEHNR and CDR2 is FQNEAQ (reference sequence). The CDR3 loop spans 14 amino acids. Trimming shortened V by 6 bases and J by 2 bases, and 11 bases separated the two germline ends. CDR3 nucleotides: TGTGCCAGCAGTCCGCTAGGTCCCTACAATGAGCAGTTCTTC. It translates to CASSPLGPYNEQFF.

For this clonotype: A much larger clone sits a single nucleotide away, making a read error possible. The chain carries TRBV6-2 or TRBV6-3 and TRBJ2-2, with 7 bases matching TRBD1. The CDR3 runs 13 residues. Germline CDR1 MNHEY, CDR2 SVGEGT. For the CDR3, the DNA is TGTGCCAGCAGTCTACAGGGGACCGGGGAGCCGTTTTTT. It specifies CASSLQGTGEPFF.

At least ten counts were recorded for this clonotype. V gene TRBV29-1 combines with J gene TRBJ2-3, with TRBD2 as a possible D gene (7 bases). With 6 bases removed from V and 2 bases from J, the gap between germline ends came to 15 bases. CDR1 and CDR2 (germline): SQVTM, ANQGSEA. This CDR3 region has 14 residues. The DNA of the CDR3 is TGCAGCGTCGGGGGGCAGAGGAACACAGATACGCAGTATTTT. This translates into CSVGGQRNTDTQYF.

Concerning this clonotype itself: One end of the junction fails to match germline, which may point to a read error. The chain is built from TRBV6-1 and TRBJ2-7; either TRBD1 or TRBD2 may supply D (6 bases each). Germline assignment: CDR1 MNHNS and CDR2 SASEGT. The CDR3 contains 16 residues. The CDR3 DNA reads TGTGCCAGCAGGGAAATTGCGGGACAAGGTTACCACGACCAGTACTTC. Translation gives CASREIAGQGYHDQYF.

By sample share, this clonotype is medium-sized. The chain has TRBV11-2 and TRBJ2-3; tentatively, D is TRBD1 or TRBD2 (5 bases each). Germline CDR1 and CDR2: SGHAT and FQNNGV. This CDR3 comprises 15 residues. The germline V and J ends were trimmed by 6 bases and 0 bases, with 13 bases remaining between them. The CDR3 is CASSNTGRSTDTQYF. The CDR3, as DNA: TGTGCCAGCAGTAACACGGGACGGAGCACAGATACGCAGTATTTT.

The chain uses TRBV6-6 and TRBJ2-3; 8 bases are a match to TRBD1. CDR1 MNHNY and CDR2 SVGAGI come from the germline V gene (reference sequence). Germline trimming cut 2 bases from V and 8 bases from J; bases unmatched to any gene: 9. This CDR3 has 15 residues. The chain's CDR3 is CASSYSQGASGTQYF. CDR3 bases: TGTGCCAGCAGTTACAGCCAGGGGGCATCAGGTACGCAGTATTTT.

This clonotype was detected ten times or more. This may be a read error: a much more frequent sequence differs by one nucleotide. The chain is built from TRBV7-2 and TRBJ2-1, with a possible D match to TRBD2 (7 bases). Germline loops: CDR1 SGHTA, CDR2 FQGNSA. The CDR3 is 17 amino acids. The CDR3 protein is CASSLAEGGGSYKEQFF. The CDR3 nucleotides read TGTGCCAGCAGCTTAGCAGAGGGCGGGGGCTCCTACAAGGAGCAGTTCTTC.

Ten or more counts support this clonotype. The rearrangement joins TRBV7-8 to TRBJ2-1; D gene uncertain. From germline, CDR1 is SGHVS and CDR2 FQNEAQ. The CDR3 spans 14 residues. The germline V and J ends were trimmed by 4 bases and 6 bases, with 13 bases remaining between them. The CDR3 DNA reads as TGTGCCAGCAGCTCGGACGGGTCCCCCAATGAGCAGTTCTTC. Its translation is CASSSDGSPNEQFF.

This clonotype was detected many times. The V and J genes are TRBV6-1 and TRBJ2-2; tentative D call: TRBD2 (6 bases). V was clipped by 8 bases and J by 0 bases, with 13 bases between them. The CDR3 is made up of 15 amino acids. Germline assignment: CDR1 MNHNS and CDR2 SASEGT. For the CDR3, the DNA is TGTGCCAGCGGGGCGGGGAGAACGAACACCGGGGAGCTGTTTTTT. It encodes CASGAGRTNTGELFF.